The 3 T cell receptor beta chains below all came from one sample that was sequenced in a study of regulatory T cells in long-lasting Graves disease. Time point given: persistent/refractory GD, antithyroid drugs over 5 years with positive TRAb. The TCR library used RNA extracted from PBMCs. iRepertoire HTBI primers and Arm-PCR of CDR3 regions built TCR beta libraries. In TCRdb, the multiplex PCR reads were re-called with MiXCR into one record per CDR3 protein. The sample shows 400,000 to 500,000 distinct CDR3 sequences, roughly 23% of them seen only once. The sequenced sample was peripheral blood mononuclear cells (PBMCs), obtained when the disease was refractory, from a patient treated with antithyroid drugs. The receptors come from a female donor with Graves disease.

This clonotype was recorded at least ten times. Compared with germline, one end of the junction differs, possibly owing to a read error. The rearrangement joins TRBV12-3 or TRBV12-4 to TRBJ2-5; unclear D gene. The length of the CDR3 is 13 residues. The CDR3: CASSRGVGETQYF. The CDR3 DNA is TGCGCCAGCAGTCGTGGGGTCGGAGAGACCCAGTACTTC.

Here the CDR3 DNA reads TGTGCCAGCAGTGACACCACAGGGAAGGATGGCACTGAAGCTTTCTTT. Residues: CASSDTTGKDGTEAFF. This rearrangement joins TRBV6-7 to TRBJ1-1; the D gene is possibly TRBD1 (6 bases). TRBV6-7 is filed as an ORF, its function uncertain. Trimming removed 5 bases from V and 4 bases from J, with 20 bases in between. This CDR3 is built from 16 residues.

This clonotype occurred a few times. One junction end disagrees with the germline gene, perhaps due to a read error. The CDR3 protein is CTSSAPAGSQETQYF. CDR3 sequence (DNA): TGTACCAGCAGTGCACCGGCGGGGAGCCAAGAGACCCAGTACTTC. This chain joins TRBV2 and TRBJ2-5; tentative D call: TRBD2 (6 bases). Germline values: CDR1 SNHLY, CDR2 FYNNEI. The CDR3 is 15 amino acids.